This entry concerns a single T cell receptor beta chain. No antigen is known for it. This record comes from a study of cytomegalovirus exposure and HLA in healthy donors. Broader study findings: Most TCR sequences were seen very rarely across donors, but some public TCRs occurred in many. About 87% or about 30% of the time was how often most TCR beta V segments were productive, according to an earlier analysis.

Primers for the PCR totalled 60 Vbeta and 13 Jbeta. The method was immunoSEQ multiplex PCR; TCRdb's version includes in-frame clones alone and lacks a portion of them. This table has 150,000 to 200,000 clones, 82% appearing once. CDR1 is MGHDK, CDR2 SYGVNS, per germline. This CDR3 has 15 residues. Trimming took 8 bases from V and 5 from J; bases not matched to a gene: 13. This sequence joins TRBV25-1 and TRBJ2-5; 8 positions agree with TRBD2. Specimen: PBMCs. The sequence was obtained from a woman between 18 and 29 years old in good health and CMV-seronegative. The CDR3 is CASRNGASGHETQYF. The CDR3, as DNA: TGTGCCAGCCGTAATGGGGCTAGCGGGCACGAGACCCAGTACTTC.